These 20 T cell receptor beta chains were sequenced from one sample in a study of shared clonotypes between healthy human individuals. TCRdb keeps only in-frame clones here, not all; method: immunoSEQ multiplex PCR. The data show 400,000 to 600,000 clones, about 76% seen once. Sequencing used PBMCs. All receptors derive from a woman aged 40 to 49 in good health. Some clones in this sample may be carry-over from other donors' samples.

DNA of the CDR3: TGTGCCAGCAGACCCTCCGGGACAATCAACTATGGCTACACCTTC. It yields the protein CASRPSGTINYGYTF. The chain joins TRBV28 to TRBJ1-2, with a possible D match to TRBD1 (6 bases). Germline lookup yields CDR1 MDHEN and CDR2 SYDVKM. This CDR3 is built from 15 residues. V was clipped by 6 bases and J by 2 bases, with 16 bases between them.

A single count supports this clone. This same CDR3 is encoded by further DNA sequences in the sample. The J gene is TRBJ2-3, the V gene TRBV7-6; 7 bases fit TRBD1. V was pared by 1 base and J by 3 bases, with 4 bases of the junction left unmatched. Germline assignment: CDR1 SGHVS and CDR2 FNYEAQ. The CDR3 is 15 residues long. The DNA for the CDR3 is TGTGCCAGCAGCTTAGGACAGGGCGGGACAGATACGCAGTATTTT. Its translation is CASSLGQGGTDTQYF.

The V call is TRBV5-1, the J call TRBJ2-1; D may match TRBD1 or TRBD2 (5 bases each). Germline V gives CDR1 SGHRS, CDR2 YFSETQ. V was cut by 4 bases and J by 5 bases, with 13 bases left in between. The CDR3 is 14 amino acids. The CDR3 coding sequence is TGCGCCAGCAGCCCCCAGGGAGACAACAATGAGCAGTTCTTC. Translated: CASSPQGDNNEQFF.

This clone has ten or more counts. DNA for the CDR3: TGCGCCAGCAGCTCAGGGGTGGAGGGCAATGAGCAGTTCTTC. It codes for CASSSGVEGNEQFF. This chain joins TRBV5-1 and TRBJ2-1; D possibly uses TRBD1 or TRBD2 (6 bases each). Germline CDR1 SGHRS, CDR2 YFSETQ. This CDR3 is built from 14 residues. V lost 3 bases and J 6 bases, leaving 13 bases between the germline ends.

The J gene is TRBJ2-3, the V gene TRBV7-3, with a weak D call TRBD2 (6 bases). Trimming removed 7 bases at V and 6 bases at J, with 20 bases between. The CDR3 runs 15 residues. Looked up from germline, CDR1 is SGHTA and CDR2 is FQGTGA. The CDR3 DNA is TGTGCCAGCACCCTGAATCCGGGAGCAGCGGATACGCAGTATTTT. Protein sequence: CASTLNPGAADTQYF.

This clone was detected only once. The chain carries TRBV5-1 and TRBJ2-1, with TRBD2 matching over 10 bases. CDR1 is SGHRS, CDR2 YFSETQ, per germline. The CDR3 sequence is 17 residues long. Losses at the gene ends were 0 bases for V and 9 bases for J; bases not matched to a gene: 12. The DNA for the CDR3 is TGCGCCAGCAGCTTGGTGGCTAGCGGGAGTTTGGGCGCTGAGCAGTTCTTC. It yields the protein CASSLVASGSLGAEQFF. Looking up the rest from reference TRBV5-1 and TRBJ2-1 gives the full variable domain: KAGVTQTPRYLIKTRGQQVTLSCSPISGHRSVSWYQQTPGQGLQFLFEYFSETQRNKGNFPGRFSGRQFSNSRSEMNVSTLELGDSALYLCASSLVASGSLGAEQFFGPGTRLTVL.

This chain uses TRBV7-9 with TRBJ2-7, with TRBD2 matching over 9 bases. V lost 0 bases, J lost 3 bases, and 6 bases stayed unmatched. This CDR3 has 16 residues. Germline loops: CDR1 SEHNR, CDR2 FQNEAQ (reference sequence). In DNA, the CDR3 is TGTGCCAGCAGCTTAGCTGGTAGCGGGAGCCTCTACGAGCAGTACTTC. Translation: CASSLAGSGSLYEQYF.

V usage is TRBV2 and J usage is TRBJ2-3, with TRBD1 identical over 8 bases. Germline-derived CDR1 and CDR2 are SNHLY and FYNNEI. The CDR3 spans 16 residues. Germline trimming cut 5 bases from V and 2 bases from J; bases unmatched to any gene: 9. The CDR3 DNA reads TGTGCCAGCAGTACCAGACAGGGGCGTAACACAGATACGCAGTATTTT. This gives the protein CASSTRQGRNTDTQYF.

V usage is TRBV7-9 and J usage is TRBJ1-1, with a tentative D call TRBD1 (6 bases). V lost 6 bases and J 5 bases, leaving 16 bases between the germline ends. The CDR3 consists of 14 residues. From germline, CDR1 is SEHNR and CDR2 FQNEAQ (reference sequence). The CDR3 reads CASREQGIGTEAFF. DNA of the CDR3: TGTGCCAGCAGGGAACAGGGTATCGGGACTGAAGCTTTCTTT.

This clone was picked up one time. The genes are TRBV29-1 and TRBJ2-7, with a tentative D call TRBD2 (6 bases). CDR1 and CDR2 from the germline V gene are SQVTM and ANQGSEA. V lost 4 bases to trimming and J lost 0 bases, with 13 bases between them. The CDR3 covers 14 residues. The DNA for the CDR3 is TGCAGCGTTGGTGTTAGCGGAGGCTCCTACGAGCAGTACTTC. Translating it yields CSVGVSGGSYEQYF.

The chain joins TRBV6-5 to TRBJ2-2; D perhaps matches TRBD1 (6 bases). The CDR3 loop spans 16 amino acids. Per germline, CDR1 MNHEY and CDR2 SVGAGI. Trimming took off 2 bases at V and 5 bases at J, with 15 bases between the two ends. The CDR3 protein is CASSYKDSTITGELFF. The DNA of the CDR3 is TGTGCCAGCAGTTACAAGGACAGCACCATAACCGGGGAGCTGTTTTTT.

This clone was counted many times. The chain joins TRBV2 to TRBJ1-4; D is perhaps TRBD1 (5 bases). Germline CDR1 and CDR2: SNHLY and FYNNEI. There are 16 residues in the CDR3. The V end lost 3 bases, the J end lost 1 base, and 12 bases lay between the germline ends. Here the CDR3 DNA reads TGTGCCAGCAGTGAGTCCGGGGCGCGAACTAATGAAAAACTGTTTTTT. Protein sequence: CASSESGARTNEKLFF.

CDR3 region: CASSYGGGYTF. The CDR3 DNA reads TGTGCCAGCAGTTACGGGGGTGGCTACACCTTC. The gene calls are TRBV6-5 and TRBJ1-2; possibly TRBD1 for D (5 bases). This CDR3 has 11 residues. Looked up from germline, CDR1 is MNHEY and CDR2 is SVGAGI. V was trimmed by 2 bases and J by 7 bases, leaving 5 bases between them.

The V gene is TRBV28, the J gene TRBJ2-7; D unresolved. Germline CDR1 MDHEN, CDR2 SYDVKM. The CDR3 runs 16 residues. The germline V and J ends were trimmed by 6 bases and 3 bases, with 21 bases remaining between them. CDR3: CASSLSGVNGDYEQYF. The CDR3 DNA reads TGTGCCAGCAGCCTGTCTGGGGTAAATGGGGACTACGAGCAGTACTTC.

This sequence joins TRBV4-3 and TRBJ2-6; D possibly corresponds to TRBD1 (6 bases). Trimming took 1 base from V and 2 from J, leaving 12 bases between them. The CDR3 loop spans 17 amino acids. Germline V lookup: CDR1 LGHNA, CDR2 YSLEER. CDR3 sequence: CASSQGTGSPGANVLTF. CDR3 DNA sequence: TGCGCCAGCAGCCAAGGTACAGGGAGCCCTGGGGCCAACGTCCTGACTTTC.

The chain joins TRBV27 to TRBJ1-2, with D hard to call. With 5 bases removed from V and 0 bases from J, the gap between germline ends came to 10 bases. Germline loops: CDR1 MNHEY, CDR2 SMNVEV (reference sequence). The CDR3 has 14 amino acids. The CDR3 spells CASSPISANYGYTF. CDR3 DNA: TGTGCCAGCAGTCCCATCTCAGCTAACTATGGCTACACCTTC.

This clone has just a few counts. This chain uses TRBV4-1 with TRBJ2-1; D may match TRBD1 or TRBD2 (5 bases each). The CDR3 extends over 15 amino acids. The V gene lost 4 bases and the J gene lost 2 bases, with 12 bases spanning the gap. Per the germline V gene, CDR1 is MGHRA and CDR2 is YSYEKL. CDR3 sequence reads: CASSPVGVTYNEQFF. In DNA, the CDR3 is TGCGCCAGCAGCCCGGTGGGGGTAACCTACAATGAGCAGTTCTTC.

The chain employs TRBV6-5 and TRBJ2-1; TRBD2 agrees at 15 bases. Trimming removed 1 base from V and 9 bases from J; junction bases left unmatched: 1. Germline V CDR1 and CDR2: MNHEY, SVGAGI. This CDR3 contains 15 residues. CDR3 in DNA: TGTGCCAGCAGTTACTGGACTAGCGGGAGGGGTGAGCAGTTCTTC. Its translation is CASSYWTSGRGEQFF.

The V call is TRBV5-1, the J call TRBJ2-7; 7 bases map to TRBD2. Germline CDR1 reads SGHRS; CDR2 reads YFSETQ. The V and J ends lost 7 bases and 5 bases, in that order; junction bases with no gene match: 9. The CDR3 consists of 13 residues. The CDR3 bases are TGCGCCAGCGCCGGGGGAGGGTATGACGAGCAGTACTTC. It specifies CASAGGGYDEQYF. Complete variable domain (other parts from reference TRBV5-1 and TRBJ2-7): KAGVTQTPRYLIKTRGQQVTLSCSPISGHRSVSWYQQTPGQGLQFLFEYFSETQRNKGNFPGRFSGRQFSNSRSEMNVSTLELGDSALYLCASAGGGYDEQYFGPGTRLTVT.

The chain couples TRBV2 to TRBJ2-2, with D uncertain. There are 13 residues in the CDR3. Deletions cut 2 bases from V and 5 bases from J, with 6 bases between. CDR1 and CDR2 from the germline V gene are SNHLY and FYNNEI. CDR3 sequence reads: CASSETRTGELFF. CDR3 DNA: TGTGCCAGCAGTGAAACCAGGACCGGGGAGCTGTTTTTT.